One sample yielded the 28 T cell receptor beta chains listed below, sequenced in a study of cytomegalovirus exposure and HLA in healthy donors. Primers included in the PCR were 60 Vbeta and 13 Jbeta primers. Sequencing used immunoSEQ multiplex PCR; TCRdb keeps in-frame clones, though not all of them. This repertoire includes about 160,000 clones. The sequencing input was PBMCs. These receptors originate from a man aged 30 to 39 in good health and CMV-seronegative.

The CDR3 nucleotides are TGTGCCACCTCATCAGGGGCCCTTGTATCCTACGAGCAGTACTTC. It encodes CATSSGALVSYEQYF. The chain combines TRBV2 with TRBJ2-7; tentative D call: TRBD1 (6 bases). The V gene lost 10 bases and the J gene lost 1 base, with 20 bases spanning the gap. Germline CDR1 is SNHLY and CDR2 is FYNNEI. The CDR3 covers 15 residues.

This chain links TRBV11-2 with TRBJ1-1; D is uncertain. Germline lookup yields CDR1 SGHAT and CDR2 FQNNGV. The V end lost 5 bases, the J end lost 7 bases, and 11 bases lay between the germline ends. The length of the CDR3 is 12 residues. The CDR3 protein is CASSPSRYEAFF. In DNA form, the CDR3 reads TGTGCCAGCAGCCCCTCCAGGTATGAAGCTTTCTTT. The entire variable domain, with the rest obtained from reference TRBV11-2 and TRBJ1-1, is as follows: EAGVAQSPRYKIIEKRQSVAFWCNPISGHATLYWYQQILGQGPKLLIQFQNNGVVDDSQLPKDRFSAERLKGVDSTLKIQPAKLEDSAVYLCASSPSRYEAFFGQGTRLTVV.

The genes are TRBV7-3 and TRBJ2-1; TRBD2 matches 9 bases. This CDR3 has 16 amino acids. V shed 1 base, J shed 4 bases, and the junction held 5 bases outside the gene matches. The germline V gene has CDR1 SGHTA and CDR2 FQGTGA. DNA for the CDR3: TGTGCCAGCAGCTTAAGCGGGAGGGGGGGATACAATGAGCAGTTCTTC. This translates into CASSLSGRGGYNEQFF. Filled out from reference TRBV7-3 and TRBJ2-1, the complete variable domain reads GAGVSQTPSNKVTEKGKYVELRCDPISGHTALYWYRQSLGQGPEFLIYFQGTGAADDSGLPNDRFFAVRPEGSVSTLKIQRTERGDSAVYLCASSLSGRGGYNEQFFGPGTRLTVL.

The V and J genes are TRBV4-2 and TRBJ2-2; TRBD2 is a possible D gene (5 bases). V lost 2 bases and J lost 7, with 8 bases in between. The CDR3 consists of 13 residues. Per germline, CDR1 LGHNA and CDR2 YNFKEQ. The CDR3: CASSQPGSGELFF. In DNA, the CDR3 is TGTGCCAGCAGCCAACCGGGGAGCGGGGAGCTGTTTTTT.

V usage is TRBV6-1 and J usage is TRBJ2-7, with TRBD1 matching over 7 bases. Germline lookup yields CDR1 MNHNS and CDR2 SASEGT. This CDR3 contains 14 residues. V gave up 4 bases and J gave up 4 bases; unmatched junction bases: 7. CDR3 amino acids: CASSARTGLYEQYF. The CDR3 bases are TGTGCCAGCAGTGCGCGGACAGGTCTGTACGAGCAGTACTTC.

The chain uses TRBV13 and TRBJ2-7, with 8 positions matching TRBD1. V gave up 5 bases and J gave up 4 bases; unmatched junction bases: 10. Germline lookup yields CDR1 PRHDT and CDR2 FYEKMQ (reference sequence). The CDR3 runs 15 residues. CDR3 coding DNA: TGTGCCAGCAGCAGGCGAACAGGGGGGAGGTACGAGCAGTACTTC. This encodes CASSRRTGGRYEQYF.

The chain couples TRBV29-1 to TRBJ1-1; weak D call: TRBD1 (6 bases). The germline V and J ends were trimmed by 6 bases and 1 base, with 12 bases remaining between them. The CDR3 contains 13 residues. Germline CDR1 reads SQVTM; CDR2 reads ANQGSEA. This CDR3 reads CSVAQGTNTEAFF. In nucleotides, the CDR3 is TGCAGCGTGGCACAGGGAACGAACACTGAAGCTTTCTTT.

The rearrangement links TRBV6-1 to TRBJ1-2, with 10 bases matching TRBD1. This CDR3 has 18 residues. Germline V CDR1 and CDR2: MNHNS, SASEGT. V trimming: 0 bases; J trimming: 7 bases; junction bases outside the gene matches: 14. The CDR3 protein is CASSEALPILTGGRGYTF. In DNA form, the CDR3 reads TGTGCCAGCAGTGAAGCCCTCCCTATATTGACAGGGGGCCGTGGCTACACCTTC.

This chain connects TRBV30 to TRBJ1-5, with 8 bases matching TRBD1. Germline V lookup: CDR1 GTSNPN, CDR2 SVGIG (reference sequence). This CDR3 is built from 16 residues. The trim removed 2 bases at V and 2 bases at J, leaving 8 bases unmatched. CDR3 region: CAWSPFRGLGNQPQHF. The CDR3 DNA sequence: TGTGCCTGGAGTCCTTTCAGGGGGCTTGGCAATCAGCCCCAGCATTTT.

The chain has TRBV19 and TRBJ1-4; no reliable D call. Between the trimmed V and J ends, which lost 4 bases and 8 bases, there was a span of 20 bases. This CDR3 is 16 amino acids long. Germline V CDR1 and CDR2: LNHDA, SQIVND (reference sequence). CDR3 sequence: CASSTALAAPREKLFF. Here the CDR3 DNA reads TGTGCCAGTAGTACAGCACTGGCGGCCCCTAGGGAAAAACTGTTTTTT.

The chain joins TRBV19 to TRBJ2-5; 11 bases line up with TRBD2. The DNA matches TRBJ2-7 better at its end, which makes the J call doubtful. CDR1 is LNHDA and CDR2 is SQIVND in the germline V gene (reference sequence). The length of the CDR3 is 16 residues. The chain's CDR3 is CASSPEPGLAAYEQYF. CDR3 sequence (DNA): TGTGCCAGTAGTCCAGAACCGGGACTAGCGGCCTACGAGCAGTACTTC.

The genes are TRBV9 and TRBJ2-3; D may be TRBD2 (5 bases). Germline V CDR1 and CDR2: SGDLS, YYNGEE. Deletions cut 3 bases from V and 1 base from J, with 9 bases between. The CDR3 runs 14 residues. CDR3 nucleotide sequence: TGTGCCAGCAGCGCCAGGACTGGCACAGATACGCAGTATTTT. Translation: CASSARTGTDTQYF.

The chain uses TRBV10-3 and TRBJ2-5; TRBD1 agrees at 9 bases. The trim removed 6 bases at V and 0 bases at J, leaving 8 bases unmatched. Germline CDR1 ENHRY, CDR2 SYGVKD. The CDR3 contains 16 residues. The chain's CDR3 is CAISAARDRDQETQYF. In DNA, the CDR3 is TGTGCCATCAGCGCCGCCCGGGACAGGGACCAAGAGACCCAGTACTTC.

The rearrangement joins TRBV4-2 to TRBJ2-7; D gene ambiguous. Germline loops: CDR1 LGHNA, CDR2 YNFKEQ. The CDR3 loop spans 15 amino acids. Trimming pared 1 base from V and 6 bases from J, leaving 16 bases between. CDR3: CASSQGLGYGSEQYF. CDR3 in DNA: TGTGCCAGCAGCCAAGGTCTAGGCTATGGCAGCGAGCAGTACTTC.

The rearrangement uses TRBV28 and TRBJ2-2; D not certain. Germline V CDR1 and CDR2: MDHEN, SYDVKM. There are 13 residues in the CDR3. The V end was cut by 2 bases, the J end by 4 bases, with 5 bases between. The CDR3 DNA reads TGTGCCAGCAGTTTAACAGCCACCGGGGAGCTGTTTTTT. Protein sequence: CASSLTATGELFF. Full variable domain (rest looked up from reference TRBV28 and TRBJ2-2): DVKVTQSSRYLVKRTGEKVFLECVQDMDHENMFWYRQDPGLGLRLIYFSYDVKMKEKGDIPEGYSVSREKKERFSLILESASTNQTSMYLCASSLTATGELFFGEGSRLTVL.

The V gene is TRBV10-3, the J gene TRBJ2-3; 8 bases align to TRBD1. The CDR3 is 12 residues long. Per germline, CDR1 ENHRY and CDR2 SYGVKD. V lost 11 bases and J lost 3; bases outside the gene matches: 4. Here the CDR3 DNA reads TGTGCCGTGAGGACAGGGACAGATACGCAGTATTTT. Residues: CAVRTGTDTQYF.

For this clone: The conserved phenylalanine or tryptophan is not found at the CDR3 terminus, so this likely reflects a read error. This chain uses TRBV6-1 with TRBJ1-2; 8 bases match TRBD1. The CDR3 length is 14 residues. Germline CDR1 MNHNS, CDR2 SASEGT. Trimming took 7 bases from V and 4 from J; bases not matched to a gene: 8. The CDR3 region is CASTLDRVGYGYTL. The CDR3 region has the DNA TGTGCCAGCACCCTGGACAGGGTGGGCTATGGCTACACCCTC.

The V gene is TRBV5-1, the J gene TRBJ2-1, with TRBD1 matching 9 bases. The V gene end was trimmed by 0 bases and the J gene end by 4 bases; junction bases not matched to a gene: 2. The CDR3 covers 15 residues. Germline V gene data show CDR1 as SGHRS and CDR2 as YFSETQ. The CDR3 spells CASSLGQGVYNEQFF. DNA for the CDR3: TGCGCCAGCAGCTTGGGACAGGGGGTATACAATGAGCAGTTCTTC.

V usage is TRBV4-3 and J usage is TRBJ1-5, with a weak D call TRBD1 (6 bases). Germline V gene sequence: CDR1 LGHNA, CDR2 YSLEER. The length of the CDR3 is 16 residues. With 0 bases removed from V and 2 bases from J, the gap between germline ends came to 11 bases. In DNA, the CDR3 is TGCGCCAGCAGCCAAGATAAAGGGGGGGGCAATCAGCCCCAGCATTTT. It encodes CASSQDKGGGNQPQHF.

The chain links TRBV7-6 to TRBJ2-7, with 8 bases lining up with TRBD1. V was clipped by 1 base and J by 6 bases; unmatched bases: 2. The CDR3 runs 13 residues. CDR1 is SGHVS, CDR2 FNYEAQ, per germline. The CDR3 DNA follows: TGTGCCAGCAGCTTAGGGACAGGGCGCGAGCAGTACTTC. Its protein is CASSLGTGREQYF.

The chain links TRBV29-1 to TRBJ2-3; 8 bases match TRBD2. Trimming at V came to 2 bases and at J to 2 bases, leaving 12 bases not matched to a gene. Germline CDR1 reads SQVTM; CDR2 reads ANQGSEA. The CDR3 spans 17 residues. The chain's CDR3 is CSVERIWAGGPTDTQYF. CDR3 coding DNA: TGCAGCGTTGAAAGGATCTGGGCGGGAGGCCCCACAGATACGCAGTATTTT.

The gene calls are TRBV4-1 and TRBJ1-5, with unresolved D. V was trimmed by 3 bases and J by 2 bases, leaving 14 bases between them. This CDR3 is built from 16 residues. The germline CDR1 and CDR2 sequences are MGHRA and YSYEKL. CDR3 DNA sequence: TGCGCCAGCAGCCACCCCATGATGGGAGGCAATCAGCCCCAGCATTTT. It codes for CASSHPMMGGNQPQHF.

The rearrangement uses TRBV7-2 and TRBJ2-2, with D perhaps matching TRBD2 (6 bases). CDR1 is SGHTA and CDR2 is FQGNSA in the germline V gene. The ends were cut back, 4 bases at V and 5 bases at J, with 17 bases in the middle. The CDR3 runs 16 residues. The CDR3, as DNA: TGTGCCAGCAGCTCGTTTCAGGGAGGTTGGACCGGGGAGCTGTTTTTT. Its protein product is CASSSFQGGWTGELFF.

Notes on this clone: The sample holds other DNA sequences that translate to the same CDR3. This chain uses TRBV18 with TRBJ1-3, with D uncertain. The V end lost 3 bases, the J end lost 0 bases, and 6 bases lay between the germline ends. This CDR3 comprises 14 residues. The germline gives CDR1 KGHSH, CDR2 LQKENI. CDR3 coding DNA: TGTGCCAGCTCACCGCCGCGCTCTGGAAACACCATATATTTT. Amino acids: CASSPPRSGNTIYF.

This CDR3 reads CASSLSQGYTGELFF. CDR3 DNA: TGCGCCAGCAGCTTGAGTCAGGGGTACACCGGGGAGCTGTTTTTT. The chain recombines TRBV5-1 with TRBJ2-2; possibly TRBD1 for D (6 bases). Germline V CDR1 and CDR2: SGHRS, YFSETQ. V lost 1 base to trimming and J lost 3 bases, with 10 bases between them. The CDR3 runs 15 residues.

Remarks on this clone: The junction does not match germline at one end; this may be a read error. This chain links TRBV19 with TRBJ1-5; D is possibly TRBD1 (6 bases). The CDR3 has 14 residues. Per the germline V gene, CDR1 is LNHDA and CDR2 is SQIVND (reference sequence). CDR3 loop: CASRSTGLSQLQHF. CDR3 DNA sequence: TGTGCCAGTAGGTCGACAGGATTAAGTCAGCTCCAGCATTTT. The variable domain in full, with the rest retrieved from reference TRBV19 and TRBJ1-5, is DGGITQSPKYLFRKEGQNVTLSCEQNLNHDAMYWYRQDPGQGLRLIYYSQIVNDFQKGDIAEGYSVSREKKESFPLTVTSAQKNPTAFYLCASRSTGLSQLQHFGDGTRLSIL.

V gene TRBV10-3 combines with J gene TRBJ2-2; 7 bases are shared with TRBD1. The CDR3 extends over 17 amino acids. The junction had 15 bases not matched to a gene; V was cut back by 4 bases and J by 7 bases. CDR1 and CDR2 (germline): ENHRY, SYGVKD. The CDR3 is CAISAGGDGGYIGELFF. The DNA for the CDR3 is TGTGCCATCAGTGCAGGGGGAGACGGAGGTTACATCGGGGAGCTGTTTTTT.

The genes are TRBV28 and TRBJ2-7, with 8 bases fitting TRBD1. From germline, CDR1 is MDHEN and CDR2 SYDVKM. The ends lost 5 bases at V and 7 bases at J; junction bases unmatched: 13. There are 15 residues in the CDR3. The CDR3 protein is CASSPADQGAKEQYF. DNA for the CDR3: TGTGCCAGCAGTCCTGCTGACCAGGGGGCAAAGGAGCAGTACTTC.